A selection of T cell receptor beta chains follows, all from one sample in a study of T cells after yellow fever vaccination. TCRdb used MiXCR to reprocess the 5' RACE reads, holding one entry per CDR3 protein. Counted here are 40,000 to 55,000 distinct CDR3 sequences, about 6.3% occurring once; the ten biggest clones make up less than 25%. The material was CD8+ T cells not binding an NS4B(214-222) dextramer, sorted from PBMCs, obtained around 45 days after the first yellow fever vaccination. All receptors derive from a man aged 18 to 29 who received the YFV17D yellow fever vaccine. Both conserved end residues are part of each CDR3. A D gene is named only where the DNA matches it firmly. Some rows have no size entry. The others give once, few or many, or a class for an expanded clone.

TRBD1	few	TRBV20-1	TRBJ1-2	TGCAGTGCTAGAGGTGGTCGGGACAGCTATGGCTACACCTTC	CSARGGRDSYGYTF
.	many	TRBV28	TRBJ2-5	TGTGCCAGCAGTCCAGCAATGGGAAAGACCCAGTACTTC	CASSPAMGKTQYF
.	many	TRBV11-2	TRBJ2-3	TGTGCCAGCAGCCTTGCCGGGGAAACGGTGGGAGATACGCAGTATTTT	CASSLAGETVGDTQYF
TRBD1	many	TRBV12-3/TRBV12-4	TRBJ1-4	TGTGCCAGCAGCATCTCGGGACAGGTTAATGAAAAACTGTTTTTT	CASSISGQVNEKLFF
.	many	TRBV7-8	TRBJ2-1	TGTGCCAGCAGTGCTACTGTTGGCAATGAGCAGTTCTTC	CASSATVGNEQFF
.	many	TRBV5-1	TRBJ2-1	TGCGCCAGCAGCTTAGGGACACCGATTTACAATGAGCAGTTCTTC	CASSLGTPIYNEQFF
.	.	TRBV20-1	TRBJ2-1	TGCAGTGCTCGGGCCCTAACGGCCTACAATGAGCAGTTCTTC	CSARALTAYNEQFF
.	.	TRBV12-3/TRBV12-4	TRBJ2-5	TGTGCCAGCAGTAGAGTAGAGGAGACCCAGTACTTC	CASSRVEETQYF
TRBD1	.	TRBV12-3/TRBV12-4	TRBJ1-5	TGTGCCAGCAGTACACAGGGGGCGGGTCAGCCCCAGCATTTT	CASSTQGAGQPQHF
.	.	TRBV4-2	TRBJ2-7	TGTGCCAGCAGCCAAGAAGGTGGAGGGGGGGCCCACGAGCAGTACTTC	CASSQEGGGGAHEQYF
TRBD1	many	TRBV6-5	TRBJ1-3	TGTGCCAGCAGTTACAGCGGGACAGCAACTTACTCTGGAAACACCATATATTTT	CASSYSGTATYSGNTIYF
TRBD1	many	TRBV5-1	TRBJ2-5	TGCGCCAGCAGCTTTATCAACAGGGGACAAGAGACCCAGTACTTC	CASSFINRGQETQYF
.	.	TRBV14	TRBJ2-7	TGTGCCAGCAGCCAAGAGGGCGTCTCCTACGAGCAGTACTTC	CASSQEGVSYEQYF
.	few	TRBV6-5	TRBJ1-4	TGTGCCAGCAGTTACTCGAGAAGGTCACGAATCGAAAAACTGTTTTTT	CASSYSRRSRIEKLFF
TRBD1	many	TRBV24-1	TRBJ2-2	TGTGCCACCAGTGATTTGCAGGGGGTCTCCGGGGAGCTGTTTTTT	CATSDLQGVSGELFF
TRBD1	few	TRBV6-5	TRBJ1-1	TGTGCCAGCAGTTACTTAAACCTTATCGACAGGGGAAACACTGAAGCTTTCTTT	CASSYLNLIDRGNTEAFF
TRBD1	few	TRBV10-3	TRBJ1-6	TGTGCCATCAGGGCGACAGGGACGTATTCACCCCTCCACTTT	CAIRATGTYSPLHF
.	many	TRBV29-1	TRBJ2-1	TGCAGCTCATTAGCGGAAAACTACAATGAGCAGTTCTTC	CSSLAENYNEQFF